This TCR beta chain was profiled in a study of shared clonotypes between healthy human individuals. Germline assignment: CDR1 SGHDT and CDR2 YYEEEE. V was trimmed by 4 bases and J by 6 bases, leaving 10 bases between them. CDR3 length equals 13 residues. Assay used: immunoSEQ multiplex PCR; TCRdb lists only in-frame clones, some missing. The table lists 330,000 or so clones, over 70% of them singletons. The receptor was isolated from a man aged 25-40 years in good health. The V and J genes are TRBV5-6 and TRBJ2-2; D is uncertain. Input material: memory CD4+ T cells sorted from blood. The subset: CD45RA-negative fraction. The CDR3 DNA reads TGTGCCAGCAGCCTGAGACGGGCCGGGGAGCTGTTTTTT. Its translation is CASSLRRAGELFF.